This T cell receptor (beta chain) is drawn from a study of shared clonotypes between healthy human individuals. Study-level information: Every donor yielded three CD4 naive, three CD4 memory, two CD8 naive and one CD8 memory plate.

This CDR3 region has 17 residues. The V gene's germline CDR1 is SNHLY and CDR2 FYNNEI. V was clipped by 6 bases and J by 6 bases; unmatched bases: 14. Donation came from healthy HIV-negative adults that had no recent acute infections or vaccinations. Generated by immunoSEQ multiplex PCR, the TCRdb table keeps only in-frame clones and is missing some. The sample consists of 1.6 million or so clones, about 98.5% of them appearing once. The sequencing sample was made of naive CD4+ T cells sorted from blood. Subset specified: CD45RA+ positively selected. The clonotype originates from a man under 40 in good health. The chain recombines TRBV2 with TRBJ2-2, with 9 nucleotides matching TRBD2. Written as DNA, the CDR3 is TGTGCCAGCAGGGTATCGGCGGGAGGGCACTTTCCCGGGGAGCTGTTTTTT. Amino acid sequence: CASRVSAGGHFPGELFF.